The 6 T cell receptor beta chains presented below share a single source sample, sequenced in a study of blood T cell repertoires in COVID-19. Assay used: immunoSEQ multiplex PCR; TCRdb lists only in-frame clones, some missing. The sample has around 380,000 clones; roughly 86% are singletons. Sequenced sample: PBMCs or T cells enriched from blood (not recorded which). The receptors were gathered from a man aged 25 to 40 who had recovered from COVID-19.

The CDR3 is CASSIGGARMAFF. The CDR3 region has the DNA TGTGCCAGTAGTATCGGAGGGGCTAGGATGGCTTTCTTT. V gene TRBV19 combines with J gene TRBJ1-1, with D possibly matching TRBD1 (5 bases). Germline V lookup: CDR1 LNHDA, CDR2 SQIVND (reference sequence). V shed 3 bases and J shed 11 bases, with 16 bases lying between them. This CDR3 comprises 13 residues.

V gene TRBV18 combines with J gene TRBJ1-1; 9 bases agree with TRBD1. Losses at the gene ends were 3 bases for V and 7 bases for J; bases not matched to a gene: 0. This CDR3 comprises 12 residues. Germline loops: CDR1 KGHSH, CDR2 LQKENI. CDR3 sequence: CASSPGQGEAFF. Here the CDR3 DNA reads TGTGCCAGCTCACCGGGACAGGGTGAAGCTTTCTTT. The variable domain in full, with the rest retrieved from reference TRBV18 and TRBJ1-1, is NAGVMQNPRHLVRRRGQEARLRCSPMKGHSHVYWYRQLPEEGLKFMVYLQKENIIDESGMPKERFSAEFPKEGPSILRIQQVVRGDSAAYFCASSPGQGEAFFGQGTRLTVV.

The chain has TRBV4-1 and TRBJ2-7; TRBD2 matches 9 bases. Per germline, CDR1 MGHRA and CDR2 YSYEKL. The junction had 11 bases not matched to a gene; V was cut back by 0 bases and J by 5 bases. CDR3 length: 17 amino acids. The CDR3 nucleotides are TGCGCCAGCAGCCAAGAAATTCTAACGGGACTAGCTAACGAGCAGTACTTC. This codes for CASSQEILTGLANEQYF.

The chain recombines TRBV6-5 with TRBJ1-1; D is perhaps TRBD1 (5 bases). The CDR3 has 13 residues. Between the trimmed V and J ends, which lost 7 bases and 10 bases, there was a span of 19 bases. Germline CDR1 and CDR2: MNHEY and SVGAGI. This CDR3 is CASMKGPQVRAFF. The CDR3 DNA sequence: TGTGCCAGCATGAAAGGACCACAGGTACGAGCTTTCTTT.

The chain combines TRBV5-4 with TRBJ1-6, with unresolved D. Germline CDR1 SGHNT, CDR2 YYREEE (reference sequence). Trimming cost V 0 bases and J 6 bases, with 7 bases left between them. The CDR3 covers 14 residues. CDR3 nucleotides: TGTGCCAGCAGCTTGGAAGGACTTAATTCACCCCTCCACTTT. This translates into CASSLEGLNSPLHF.

This chain connects TRBV27 to TRBJ1-5; D not resolved. Per germline, CDR1 MNHEY and CDR2 SMNVEV (reference sequence). The V gene lost 8 bases and the J gene lost 2 bases, with 10 bases spanning the gap. The CDR3 is 13 residues long. The CDR3 loop is CASSGVGNQPQHF. The CDR3 DNA is TGTGCCAGCTCGGGAGTGGGCAATCAGCCCCAGCATTTT.